This T cell receptor (beta chain) was profiled in a study of OX40 agonist ivuxolimab in advanced cancers. On the study more broadly: Patients were treated with intravenous ivuxolimab, dosed at 0.01 to 10 mg/kg and infused every 2 weeks. Among those enrolled, mean age was around 60 years (range about 23 to 90) and approximately 83% were male.

Here immunoSEQ multiplex PCR was the method, and the copy in TCRdb shows in-frame clones only, minus some. The repertoire includes tens of thousands of clones, approximately 80% of them detected once, and 20% to 25% sits in the top ten. Study-wide findings and caveats: On average, a greater number of expanded clones characterised CD8+ T cells relative to CD4+. Dose levels from 0.1 to 3.0 mg/kg saw CD4+ and CD8+ blood T cells expand clonally by week 6.

In the case of this clone: Its antigen is currently unknown.

CDR1 GTSNPN and CDR2 SVGIG come from the germline V gene (reference sequence). The CDR3 totals 12 residues. V lost 4 bases and J 4 bases, leaving 11 bases between the germline ends. The source is an adult with an advanced solid tumor such as melanoma, head and neck, liver or kidney cancer. The sequencing here drew on CD4+ or CD8+ T cells sorted from blood, taken in a trial of the OX40 agonist ivuxolimab. V and J are TRBV30 and TRBJ2-7; D possibly corresponds to TRBD2 (5 bases). CDR3 protein: CAWMEDSYEQYF. The CDR3 region has the DNA TGTGCCTGGATGGAGGACTCATACGAGCAGTACTTC.